Given below is one T cell receptor beta chain in context. Its antigen is as yet unknown. This specimen comes from a study of cytomegalovirus exposure and HLA in healthy donors. Study-wide points: CMV serostatus alone was available as immune exposure information. Differences between HLA loci emerged in a later analysis of TCR association rates, with DRB1 most and HLA-C fewest.

13 Jbeta primers and 60 Vbeta primers were used for the PCR. This table comes from immunoSEQ multiplex PCR, and its TCRdb copy is limited to in-frame clones, with some not included. Among about 160,000 clones listed, roughly 80% were seen once. CDR1 and CDR2 (germline): ENHRY, SYGVKD. The CDR3 is 12 amino acids. With 10 bases clipped from V and 4 bases from J, the junction kept 7 bases outside the gene matches. Sample: PBMCs. The receptor was derived from a male donor in good health and CMV-seropositive. The gene calls are TRBV10-3 and TRBJ2-7, with 7 bases lining up with TRBD1. As DNA, the CDR3 is TGTGCCACGACAGGGTCCGGATACGAGCAGTACTTC. Translation: CATTGSGYEQYF.